The 2 T cell receptor beta chains presented below share a single source sample, sequenced in a study of tumor-infiltrating lymphocytes in primary liver carcinoma. For blood RNA, unsorted whole blood served as the source, and germline DNA was extracted too. Starting from approximately 470 ng of total RNA, TCR beta cDNA was produced with a primer in the constant region. Three nested multiplex PCR rounds, a slightly modified ARM-PCR, produced the libraries for TCR beta. The study ran its first two PCR rounds for roughly 9 cycles each, using TRBV1-TRBV30 forward primers and a C-beta reverse primer. TCRdb re-called the multiplex PCR reads with MiXCR, one entry per CDR3 protein. The sample holds hundreds of thousands of distinct CDR3 sequences, around three fifths seen once. The material sequenced was peripheral blood. These TCRs come from a woman in her twenties or thirties with primary liver carcinoma and hepatitis B virus infection.

This clonotype was recorded many times. V and J are TRBV6-2 or TRBV6-3 and TRBJ2-5; D is unclear. V gave up 8 bases and J gave up 2 bases, with 24 bases separating them. The CDR3 covers 17 residues. Per germline, CDR1 MNHEY and CDR2 SVGEGT. The CDR3 sequence: CASGWLPGTDYQETQYF. CDR3 nucleotide sequence: TGTGCCAGCGGATGGTTACCCGGTACAGATTATCAAGAGACCCAGTACTTC.

This clonotype was picked up a small number of times. The V gene is TRBV10-2, the J gene TRBJ2-7, with D uncertain. V gave up 1 base and J gave up 12 bases, with 16 bases separating them. Germline CDR1 and CDR2: WSHSY and SAAADI. This CDR3 comprises 13 residues. CDR3 region: CASSEYGSPDAYF. In nucleotides, the CDR3 is TGCGCCAGCAGTGAGTATGGCTCCCCAGACGCGTACTTC.